Below are 9 T cell receptor beta chains sequenced from a single sample in a study of cytomegalovirus exposure and HLA in healthy donors. The PCR had 60 Vbeta and 13 Jbeta primers. Using immunoSEQ multiplex PCR, the repertoire was profiled, and TCRdb retains in-frame clones only, with some absent. Its listing shows around 40,000 clones. The sequenced sample consisted of PBMCs. The receptors were sampled from a man younger than 40 in good health and CMV-seronegative.

The chain links TRBV27 to TRBJ1-2, with D uncertain. The CDR3 runs to 13 residues. V lost 2 bases to trimming and J lost 8 bases, with 12 bases between them. The germline gives CDR1 MNHEY, CDR2 SMNVEV (reference sequence). The CDR3 reads CASSLTGGSGYTF. CDR3 DNA sequence: TGTGCCAGCAGTTTAACGGGCGGGAGCGGCTACACCTTC.

The genes are TRBV5-4 and TRBJ2-7, with 7 bases matching TRBD2. Germline values: CDR1 SGHNT, CDR2 YYREEE (reference sequence). V dropped 3 bases and J dropped 6; count of bases not matched to a gene: 18. This CDR3 is built from 17 residues. CDR3 sequence (DNA): TGTGCCAGCAGCTCCGGAACTAGCGCTATGGCGAGGAGCGAGCAGTACTTC. Protein product: CASSSGTSAMARSEQYF.

This chain connects TRBV7-2 to TRBJ2-4; D may be TRBD1 (5 bases). CDR3 length: 14 amino acids. Per the germline V gene, CDR1 is SGHTA and CDR2 is FQGNSA. Trimming left V 7 bases short and J 8 bases short, with 18 bases between. The CDR3 DNA sequence: TGTGCCAGCACCCCGTTGGGGCCTGGGGACATTCAGTACTTC. Protein: CASTPLGPGDIQYF.

The rearrangement links TRBV18 to TRBJ2-1; 11 bases match TRBD2. J lost 6 bases, V lost 4 bases, and 5 bases had no gene match. This CDR3 has 15 amino acids. CDR1 is KGHSH and CDR2 is LQKENI in the germline V gene. The CDR3 nucleotides read TGTGCCAGCTCACTGACTAGCGGGGCGCCCAATGAGCAGTTCTTC. Protein: CASSLTSGAPNEQFF. Variable domain in full (rest from reference TRBV18 and TRBJ2-1): NAGVMQNPRHLVRRRGQEARLRCSPMKGHSHVYWYRQLPEEGLKFMVYLQKENIIDESGMPKERFSAEFPKEGPSILRIQQVVRGDSAAYFCASSLTSGAPNEQFFGPGTRLTVL.

The chain links TRBV27 to TRBJ2-1, with 8 bases identical to TRBD2. Germline V gene sequence: CDR1 MNHEY, CDR2 SMNVEV (reference sequence). V was pared by 7 bases and J by 1 base, with 9 bases of the junction left unmatched. This CDR3 region has 16 residues. Here the CDR3 reads CASTGRAGDSYNEQFF. The CDR3 coding sequence is TGTGCCAGCACGGGGCGAGCGGGGGATTCCTACAATGAGCAGTTCTTC.

The chain combines TRBV10-3 with TRBJ1-1; no clear D gene. The CDR3 loop spans 13 amino acids. V lost 3 bases and J 5 bases, leaving 10 bases between the germline ends. Looked up from germline, CDR1 is ENHRY and CDR2 is SYGVKD. The CDR3 DNA is TGTGCCATCAGTGATCGAGGGAAGACTGAAGCTTTCTTT. Protein sequence: CAISDRGKTEAFF.

V and J are TRBV12-5 and TRBJ2-3; the D is unclear. CDR1 is LGHNT, CDR2 FRNRAP, per germline. Trimming stripped 1 base from V and 4 bases from J, with 9 bases between. CDR3 length: 14 amino acids. Here the CDR3 DNA reads TGTGCTAGTGGTTTGGCTCCGGCGGCAGATACGCAGTATTTT. It specifies CASGLAPAADTQYF.

V and J are TRBV4-3 and TRBJ1-2; 10 positions agree with TRBD1. The CDR3 has 16 amino acids. Germline CDR1 and CDR2: LGHNA and YSLEER. J was trimmed by 5 bases and V by 4 bases; bases with no gene match: 10. The CDR3 spells CASSPQARQGAYGYTF. The CDR3 region has the DNA TGCGCCAGCAGCCCTCAAGCGAGACAGGGGGCATATGGCTACACCTTC.

The V call is TRBV7-9, the J call TRBJ1-6; D call uncertain. With 1 base removed from V and 6 bases from J, the gap between germline ends came to 7 bases. The CDR3 extends over 14 amino acids. The V gene's germline CDR1 is SEHNR and CDR2 FQNEAQ (reference sequence). The CDR3 DNA is TGTGCCAGCAGCTTAGGTCAGGTTAATTCACCCCTCCACTTT. It codes for CASSLGQVNSPLHF.